This section outlines one TCR beta chain sequence together with its context. Data came from immunoSEQ multiplex PCR; TCRdb stores just in-frame clones and leaves some out. Among about 59,000 clones listed, approximately 84% were seen once. Germline loops: CDR1 SGHDT, CDR2 YYEEEE. This CDR3 spans 16 amino acids. After removal of 4 bases from V and 4 bases from J, the junction contained 9 bases not matched to a gene. This entry belongs to a study of blood T cell repertoires in COVID-19. What was sequenced was peripheral blood. V usage is TRBV5-6 and J usage is TRBJ2-3, with 10 bases fitting TRBD1. This receptor was identified in a man at least 80 years old in a cohort sampled during active COVID-19. The CDR3 loop is CASSRPGQGSADTQYF. The CDR3 region has the DNA TGTGCCAGCAGCAGACCGGGACAGGGGAGCGCAGATACGCAGTATTTT.